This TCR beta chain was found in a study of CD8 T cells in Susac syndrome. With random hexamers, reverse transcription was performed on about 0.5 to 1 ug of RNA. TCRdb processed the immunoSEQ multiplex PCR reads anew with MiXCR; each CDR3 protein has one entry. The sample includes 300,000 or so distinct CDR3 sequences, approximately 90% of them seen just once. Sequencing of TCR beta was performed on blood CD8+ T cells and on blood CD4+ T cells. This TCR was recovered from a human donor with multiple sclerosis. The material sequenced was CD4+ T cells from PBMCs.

The CDR3 reads CATSDSDRLNEQFF. CDR3 nucleotide sequence: TGTGCCACCAGTGATTCCGACAGATTGAATGAGCAGTTCTTC. The chain couples TRBV24-1 to TRBJ2-1; a weak D match, TRBD1 (5 bases). Per the germline V gene, CDR1 is KGHDR and CDR2 is SFDVKD. CDR3 length: 14 residues. V lost 2 bases, J lost 7 bases, and 11 bases lay in between.